This T cell receptor beta chain was identified in a study of blood T cell repertoires in COVID-19. Across the study: The origin of the acute and convalescent COVID-19 samples was the United States, Italy and Spain. Sources were T cells, B-cell-depleted T cells, or PBMCs; the material itself was cDNA or gDNA.

The CDR3 covers 14 residues. The germline V and J ends were trimmed by 6 bases and 1 base, with 12 bases remaining between them. CDR1 is SGHDN, CDR2 FVKESK, per germline. This clone was recorded once. In the original analysis: Researchers report that nucleated cell counts were estimated from reference gene primer amplification. Repertoires were generated with immunoSEQ multiplex PCR, while TCRdb's copy carries only in-frame clones and drops some. V, J and clone size were drawn from that table, and D and trimming were deduced from the DNA. The sample lists 360,000 or so clones; approximately 84% were seen once.

The chain recombines TRBV14 with TRBJ1-1; no clear D. Sequenced material: PBMCs or T cells enriched from blood (not recorded which). This TCR came from a woman in her thirties who had recovered from COVID-19. The CDR3 DNA sequence: TGTGCCAGCAGACCCTATGGGCAGAACACTGAAGCTTTCTTT. Protein sequence: CASRPYGQNTEAFF.